Listed here are 17 T cell receptor beta chains from one sample, sequenced in a study of immune heterogeneity within non-small cell lung tumors. A multiplex PCR containing 32 V primers and 13 J primers was used to amplify TCR beta CDR3. Using its own MiXCR run on the multiplex PCR reads, TCRdb lists one record per CDR3 protein. Among some 15,000 distinct CDR3 sequences listed, over 25% were seen once. The template consisted of bulk tumor genomic DNA, with about 600 ng used per sample. Primary tumors were biopsied several times each, far apart, intraoperatively. Curative surgical treatment was performed in patients who had newly diagnosed, untreated non-small cell lung cancer. The sample comprised lung tumor tissue. These receptors originate from a woman aged 50 to 65 with non-small cell lung cancer.

This clonotype has a count of ten or more. V and J are TRBV3-1 and TRBJ1-6, with D unclear. The germline CDR1 and CDR2 sequences are LGHDT and YNNKEL (reference sequence). V lost 3 bases and J 8 bases, leaving 17 bases between the germline ends. CDR3 size: 16 residues. For the CDR3, the DNA is TGTGCCAGCAGCCATTTTGGACGGACCTTAGATTCACCCCTCCACTTT. Amino acids: CASSHFGRTLDSPLHF.

This clonotype was observed a few times. The genes are TRBV7-3 and TRBJ2-5; possibly TRBD1 for D (6 bases). Trimming removed 9 bases at V and 1 base at J, with 15 bases between. The CDR3 has 14 residues. Germline V lookup: CDR1 SGHTA, CDR2 FQGTGA. CDR3 bases: TGTGCCAGGATAGACAGGCTGACCCAAGAGACCCAGTACTTC. Its protein product is CARIDRLTQETQYF.

At least ten counts were recorded for this clonotype. The gene calls are TRBV7-8 and TRBJ1-1; D unresolved. V lost 5 bases and J lost 3, with 10 bases in between. CDR1 is SGHVS and CDR2 is FQNEAQ in the germline V gene. This CDR3 contains 13 residues. CDR3 sequence reads: CASSPQFHTEAFF. The CDR3 DNA follows: TGTGCCAGCAGCCCCCAATTTCACACTGAAGCTTTCTTT.

The chain is built from TRBV24-1 and TRBJ2-5; D not certain. This CDR3 is built from 13 residues. Germline CDR1 and CDR2: KGHDR and SFDVKD. The ends were cut back, 2 bases at V and 3 bases at J, with 6 bases in the middle. The DNA of the CDR3 is TGTGCCACCAGTGATTGGGCAGAAGAGACCCAGTACTTC. It yields the protein CATSDWAEETQYF.

This clonotype was observed a single time. The chain recombines TRBV7-2 with TRBJ2-5; unclear D gene. Germline-derived CDR1 and CDR2 are SGHTA and FQGNSA. This CDR3 spans 13 amino acids. The ends were cut back, 2 bases at V and 3 bases at J, with 7 bases in the middle. The DNA for the CDR3 is TGTGCCAGCAGCTTACGGCGGAAAGAGACCCAGTACTTC. Its translation: CASSLRRKETQYF. Looking up the rest from reference TRBV7-2 and TRBJ2-5 gives the full variable domain: GAGVSQSPSNKVTEKGKDVELRCDPISGHTALYWYRQSLGQGLEFLIYFQGNSAPDKSGLPSDRFSAERTGGSVSTLTIQRTQQEDSAVYLCASSLRRKETQYFGPGTRLLVL.

By sample share, this clonotype is medium-sized. The chain has TRBV30 and TRBJ1-4; TRBD1 aligns across 7 bases. V lost 3 bases to trimming and J lost 7 bases; unmatched junction nucleotides: 14. Looked up from germline, CDR1 is GTSNPN and CDR2 is SVGIG (reference sequence). CDR3 length equals 16 residues. This CDR3 is CAWSDEGGTVGEKLFF. CDR3 coding DNA: TGTGCCTGGAGCGACGAGGGGGGGACAGTTGGTGAAAAACTGTTTTTT.

Note on this clonotype: A read error may be the cause here, since a much bigger clone is one base away. The chain employs TRBV6-1 and TRBJ1-5; perhaps TRBD1 as D (6 bases). CDR1 is MNHNS, CDR2 SASEGT, per germline. The CDR3 spans 15 residues. Written as DNA, the CDR3 is TGTGCCAGCAGTGAAGGGACAGTTAGCAATCGGCCCCAGCATTTT. Its translation: CASSEGTVSNRPQHF.

By share of the sample, this clonotype is medium-sized (0.01 to 0.1%). The rearrangement links TRBV2 to TRBJ1-4, with D possibly TRBD1 on 5 matching bases. Germline assignment: CDR1 SNHLY and CDR2 FYNNEI. Trimming took 6 bases from V and 3 from J, leaving 17 bases between them. There are 16 residues in the CDR3. The CDR3 sequence is CASSLWGGRANEKLFF. CDR3 sequence (DNA): TGTGCCAGCAGCCTTTGGGGCGGAAGAGCTAATGAAAAACTGTTTTTT. The full variable domain, its missing parts supplied by reference TRBV2 and TRBJ1-4, is EPEVTQTPSHQVTQMGQEVILRCVPISNHLYFYWYRQILGQKVEFLVSFYNNEISEKSEIFDDQFSVERPDGSNFTLKIRSTKLEDSAMYFCASSLWGGRANEKLFFGSGTQLSVL.

This chain connects TRBV19 to TRBJ2-7, with D possibly called TRBD1 or TRBD2 (5 bases each). V was pared by 5 bases and J by 2 bases, with 13 bases between. The CDR3 consists of 14 residues. In germline, CDR1 is LNHDA, CDR2 SQIVND (reference sequence). Here the CDR3 DNA reads TGTGCCAGTAGTCCCACGGGACCAGCCTACGAGCAGTACTTC. Protein: CASSPTGPAYEQYF. The variable domain in full, completed from reference TRBV19 and TRBJ2-7, reads DGGITQSPKYLFRKEGQNVTLSCEQNLNHDAMYWYRQDPGQGLRLIYYSQIVNDFQKGDIAEGYSVSREKKESFPLTVTSAQKNPTAFYLCASSPTGPAYEQYFGPGTRLTVT.

This clonotype appeared once. A much larger clone differs by one base, so this may be a read error. This chain joins TRBV28 and TRBJ2-1; 10 nucleotides match TRBD1. The CDR3 has 16 residues. CDR1 is MDHEN, CDR2 SYDVKM, per germline. CDR3 bases: TGTGCCAGCAGTTCACCGGGACAGGGGCCGGTCAATGAGCAGTTATTC. Protein product: CASSSPGQGPVNEQLF.

The sample holds many counts of this clonotype. The DNA of the CDR3 is TGCAGTGCTAGAATATCCGAGGGACTAGAAGGCTCCGGGGAGCTGTTTTTT. It encodes CSARISEGLEGSGELFF. The rearrangement links TRBV20-1 to TRBJ2-2; 8 bases match TRBD2. There are 17 residues in the CDR3. Germline V gene lookup returns CDR1 DFQATT and CDR2 SNEGSKA (reference sequence). The trim removed 2 bases at V and 6 bases at J, leaving 14 bases unmatched.

This clonotype rates as medium-sized. The CDR3 spells CASSLAGGRDEQFF. CDR3 DNA: TGTGCCAGCAGCTTAGCGGGGGGGCGGGATGAGCAGTTCTTC. V usage is TRBV7-3 and J usage is TRBJ2-1, with 9 nucleotides matching TRBD2. The CDR3 totals 14 residues. Germline trimming cut 2 bases from V and 8 bases from J; bases unmatched to any gene: 4. The germline V gene has CDR1 SGHTA and CDR2 FQGTGA. The entire variable domain, with the rest obtained from reference TRBV7-3 and TRBJ2-1, is as follows: GAGVSQTPSNKVTEKGKYVELRCDPISGHTALYWYRQSLGQGPEFLIYFQGTGAADDSGLPNDRFFAVRPEGSVSTLKIQRTERGDSAVYLCASSLAGGRDEQFFGPGTRLTVL.

Remarks on this clonotype: At one end, the junction sequence differs from germline, possibly due to a read error. J is TRBJ1-2 and V is TRBV20-1; the match to TRBD1 covers 8 bases. This CDR3 comprises 14 residues. From germline, CDR1 is DFQATT and CDR2 SNEGSKA (reference sequence). The CDR3 nucleotides are TGCATTGCTCCCCTAGCGACAGGGGACTATGGCTACACCTTC. Its translation is CIAPLATGDYGYTF.

This clonotype was seen only a few times. This chain links TRBV27 with TRBJ2-1, with a possible D match to TRBD1 (5 bases). The CDR3 is made up of 13 amino acids. CDR1 is MNHEY and CDR2 is SMNVEV in the germline V gene (reference sequence). Trimming took 5 bases from V and 8 from J, leaving 13 bases between them. This CDR3 reads CASSPLGAYEQFF. For the CDR3, the DNA is TGTGCCAGCAGTCCCCTAGGGGCGTATGAGCAGTTCTTC.

Note on this clonotype: This likely comes from a read error, as the CDR3 has no conserved phenylalanine or tryptophan at its end. Because the CDR3's place on the DNA is in doubt, the DNA is left out and the CDR3 is given as listed by TCRdb. The J gene is TRBJ2-3, the V gene TRBV28; the table gives TRBD1 as D, unverified against the DNA. The CDR3 spans 17 amino acids, including both terminal residues. Germline values: CDR1 MDHEN, CDR2 SYDVKM. The CDR3 reads CASSFYPGQSYEQYFGP.

J is TRBJ2-7 and V is TRBV27; D is unclear. The CDR3 sequence is 13 residues long. V lost 3 bases to trimming and J lost 4 bases, with 10 bases between them. The germline CDR1 and CDR2 sequences are MNHEY and SMNVEV (reference sequence). Here the CDR3 reads CASSFKFRYEQYF. CDR3 sequence (DNA): TGTGCCAGCAGTTTTAAATTTCGGTACGAGCAGTACTTC.

This clonotype was picked up many times. The chain combines TRBV11-3 with TRBJ2-1; 12 bases match TRBD2. CDR3 length: 15 amino acids. Germline CDR1 and CDR2: SGHNT and YENEEA. V trimming: 4 bases; J trimming: 5 bases; junction bases outside the gene matches: 3. The CDR3 nucleotides are TGTGCCAGCAGCTCTCGACTAGCGGGAGACAATGAGCAGTTCTTC. It specifies CASSSRLAGDNEQFF.